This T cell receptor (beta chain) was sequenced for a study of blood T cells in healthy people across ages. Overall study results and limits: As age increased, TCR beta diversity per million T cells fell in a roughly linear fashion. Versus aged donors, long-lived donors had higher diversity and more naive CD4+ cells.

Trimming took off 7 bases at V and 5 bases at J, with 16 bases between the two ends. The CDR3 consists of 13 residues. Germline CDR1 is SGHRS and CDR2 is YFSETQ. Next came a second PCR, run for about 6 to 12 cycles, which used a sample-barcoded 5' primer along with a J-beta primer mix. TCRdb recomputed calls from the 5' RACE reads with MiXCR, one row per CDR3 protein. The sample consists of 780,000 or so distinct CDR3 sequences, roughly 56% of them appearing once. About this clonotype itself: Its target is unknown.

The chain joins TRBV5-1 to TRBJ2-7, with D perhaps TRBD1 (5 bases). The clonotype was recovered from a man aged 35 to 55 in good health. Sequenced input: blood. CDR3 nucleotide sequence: TGCGCCAGCTCTGGATCAGGGCCCGACGAGCAGTACTTC. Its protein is CASSGSGPDEQYF.